The T cell receptor beta chain under discussion was sequenced for a study of early T cells in non-severe SARS-CoV-2 infection (dated by TCRdb to the early 2020s). Describing the broader study: Bulk RNA from unsorted whole blood was used for TCR sequencing, so alpha and beta chains could not be paired. Findings and caveats that apply to the study as a whole: Matching against VDJdb was skewed toward anti-spike CD8 responses, likely underestimated virus-specific expansions, and missed private and CD4 specificities.

This was a case-control study nested in a cohort of healthcare workers in London, UK, who had nasopharyngeal swab PCR tests and blood samples taken every week. Healthcare workers were enrolled in the week of the UK lockdown, from 23 to 31 March 2020, and were followed every week for up to roughly 15 weeks. A remark on this clonotype: No cognate antigen has been identified for it. The sample holds no much larger clone one base away, and base qualities are not on file.

CDR1 and CDR2 are drawn from the germline V gene: SGDLS, YYNGEE. V sheds 6 bases and J sheds 2 bases, leaving 17 bases between their ends. Inclusive of the bounding cysteine and phenylalanine, the CDR3 is 16 residues long. Only the CDR3 region is kept as DNA, spanning 48 bases read in frame from base 1. Preparation of the library involved 5' RACE. Sequencing used a NextSeq 500. In the TCR library protocol, unique molecular identifiers were attached to individual cDNA molecules to correct for PCR bias and sequencing error. Both TCR alpha and beta chains were sequenced, and tight co-correlation was observed between alpha and beta sequence abundances in each sample. The paper's data handling went like this. Decombinator V4 was used to annotate the V gene, J gene and CDR3 of the TCR sequences. TCRs were defined as expanded if a significant change between any two time points was detected under a Poisson model with p below 0.0001. TCR abundances were normalised to the total number of TCRs sequenced in each sample and reported as counts per million. TRAV1-2 paired with TRAJ12, TRAJ20 or TRAJ33 defined MAIT TCRs, while TRAV10 paired with TRAJ18 defined iNKT TCRs. VDJdb, accessed on 1 November 2021, was searched for TCRs annotated for CMV, EBV and SARS-CoV-2, and TCRs annotated for more than one antigen were excluded. The raw public data were reprocessed by TCRdb itself: fastp quality trimming at Q25, MiXCR clonotype calling, in-frame beta chains only. A single entry per CDR3 protein holds the most common genes and DNA from its merged rows. For this entry, the V and J calls and clone size follow TCRdb and not the study's own pipeline. This sample lists tens of thousands of distinct CDR3 sequences; roughly 15% were detected once. The ten largest clonotypes hold around 5% of the sample.

The rearrangement joined TRBV9 to TRBJ2-2, and TRBD1 may be the D gene, going by 6 matching bases. The sequencing here drew on whole blood, taken at baseline. This TCR was sampled from an adult who was a healthcare worker with PCR-confirmed SARS-CoV-2 infection or an uninfected control (not recorded which). Here the CDR3 is given as CASTAMDSLNTGELFF. The DNA sequence is TGTGCCAGCACGGCTATGGACAGCCTTAACACCGGGGAGCTGTTTTTT.